The 2 T cell receptor beta chains below come from one sample, sequenced in a study of OX40 agonist ivuxolimab in advanced cancers. Profiled with immunoSEQ multiplex PCR; TCRdb holds only in-frame clones, not every one. The sample yields just under 60,000 clones, about 90% seen once. Here the sequenced sample was CD4+ or CD8+ T cells sorted from blood, taken in a trial of the OX40 agonist ivuxolimab. These receptors were collected from an adult with an advanced solid tumor such as melanoma, head and neck, liver or kidney cancer.

The CDR3 DNA is TGTGCCAGCAGCGCCGTAGCGGTTCTCACAGATACGCAGTATTTT. This encodes CASSAVAVLTDTQYF. The V call is TRBV9, the J call TRBJ2-3; the D gene is possibly TRBD2 (6 bases). The V gene's germline CDR1 is SGDLS and CDR2 YYNGEE. The CDR3 has 15 residues. V was cut by 3 bases and J by 2 bases, with 13 bases left in between.

The chain joins TRBV6-1 to TRBJ2-7; D possibly uses TRBD1 or TRBD2 (5 bases each). CDR1 is MNHNS, CDR2 SASEGT, per germline. The CDR3 extends over 15 amino acids. Trimming stripped 1 base from V and 3 bases from J, with 13 bases between. The CDR3: CASSEEGRVGYEQYF. The DNA for the CDR3 is TGTGCCAGCAGTGAAGAGGGGCGGGTGGGCTACGAGCAGTACTTC.